These 20 T cell receptor beta chains were sequenced from one sample in a study of a mutant IDH1 vaccine in newly diagnosed glioma. Time point reported: week 23, last vaccination. Vaccinated patients received 300 ug of mutant IDH1 20-mer peptide per dose, with topical imiquimod. Only in-frame clones appear in the TCRdb table, and some are missing; sequencing was by immunoSEQ multiplex PCR. The table includes about 82,000 clones, roughly 85% detected once. No cognate antigen is known for these TCRs. Sequenced material: PBMCs, taken from a glioma patient whose treatment included an IDH1 peptide vaccine. The receptor source for this set is a man younger than 45 with glioma. Some clones in this sample may be carry-over from other donors' samples.

The rearrangement uses TRBV19 and TRBJ1-1, with unresolved D. Trimming pared 10 bases from V and 1 base from J, leaving 16 bases between. The CDR3 is 14 amino acids. Germline values: CDR1 LNHDA, CDR2 SQIVND (reference sequence). The CDR3 loop is CATSRAVGNTEAFF. The DNA of the CDR3 is TGTGCCACCTCACGCGCGGTTGGGAACACTGAAGCTTTCTTT.

The rearrangement links TRBV7-6 to TRBJ2-5; D remains ambiguous. V was trimmed by 2 bases and J by 2 bases, leaving 3 bases between them. This CDR3 has 12 amino acids. Germline V lookup: CDR1 SGHVS, CDR2 FNYEAQ. CDR3 coding DNA: TGTGCCAGCAGCTTAACGCAAGAGACCCAGTACTTC. Encoded protein: CASSLTQETQYF.

This chain links TRBV20-1 with TRBJ2-7, with D perhaps matching TRBD1 (5 bases). Trimming took 6 bases from V and 3 from J, leaving 9 bases between them. CDR3 length: 11 amino acids. Germline assignment: CDR1 DFQATT and CDR2 SNEGSKA (reference sequence). The CDR3, as DNA: TGCAGTGCCCTAGGGGTCTACGAGCAGTACTTC. Protein product: CSALGVYEQYF.

The chain couples TRBV5-4 to TRBJ2-7; D may be TRBD1 (5 bases). The V end was cut by 0 bases, the J end by 6 bases, with 13 bases between. In germline, CDR1 is SGHNT, CDR2 YYREEE (reference sequence). The CDR3 contains 14 residues. The CDR3 loop reads CASSLGSPQGEQYF. CDR3 nucleotide sequence: TGTGCCAGCAGCTTGGGGTCCCCCCAGGGCGAGCAGTACTTC.

The J gene is TRBJ1-1, the V gene TRBV21-1; the table's D call of TRBD1 was not tested on the DNA. TRBV21-1 is listed as a pseudogene. The CDR3 has 16 amino acids. CDR3 nucleotides: TGTGCCAGCAGCACCCTTCCCCAGGGAAGTGTCACTGAAGCTTTCTTT. Amino acid sequence: CASSTLPQGSVTEAFF.

This clone has just a few counts. The rearrangement links TRBV29-1 to TRBJ1-2, with D possibly matching TRBD1 (6 bases). CDR1 and CDR2 (germline): SQVTM, ANQGSEA. The CDR3 extends over 13 amino acids. The V gene lost 4 bases and the J gene lost 0 bases, with 9 bases spanning the gap. For the CDR3, the DNA is TGCAGCGTTGTTAGGACAGCTAACTATGGCTACACCTTC. Translation: CSVVRTANYGYTF. Together with reference TRBV29-1 and TRBJ1-2, the CDR3 gives the full variable domain: SAVISQKPSRDICQRGTSLTIQCQVDSQVTMMFWYRQQPGQSLTLIATANQGSEATYESGFVIDKFPISRPNLTFSTLTVSNMSPEDSSIYLCSVVRTANYGYTFGSGTRLTVV.

This clone was observed a few times. The chain employs TRBV30 and TRBJ1-1; D unresolved. V lost 1 base to trimming and J lost 1 base, with 7 bases between them. Germline CDR1 reads GTSNPN; CDR2 reads SVGIG (reference sequence). The CDR3 extends over 13 amino acids. CDR3 protein: CAWSADPNTEAFF. The CDR3 coding sequence is TGTGCCTGGAGTGCGGACCCGAACACTGAAGCTTTCTTT.

The rearrangement joins TRBV2 to TRBJ2-3; 7 nucleotides align to TRBD1. V trimming: 6 bases; J trimming: 0 bases; junction bases outside the gene matches: 0. The CDR3 has 13 amino acids. Germline V gene lookup returns CDR1 SNHLY and CDR2 FYNNEI. CDR3 sequence: CASRGQSTDTQYF. For the CDR3, the DNA is TGTGCCAGCAGGGGACAGAGCACAGATACGCAGTATTTT.

Concerning this clone: The junction and the germline gene differ at one end; a read error may be behind it. The chain combines TRBV4-1 with TRBJ1-3; D gene uncertain. Per germline, CDR1 MGHRA and CDR2 YSYEKL. There are 14 residues in the CDR3. The CDR3 DNA follows: TGCGCCAGCACCCAAGTCGGTACTGGAAACACCATATATTTT. The encoded protein is CASTQVGTGNTIYF.

There are a few counts of this clone. The chain recombines TRBV7-8 with TRBJ2-2, with 9 bases fitting TRBD1. CDR3 length: 15 amino acids. Germline CDR1 SGHVS, CDR2 FQNEAQ. The ends lost 7 bases at V and 0 bases at J; junction bases unmatched: 3. CDR3 loop: CASTRTGANTGELFF. In DNA, the CDR3 is TGTGCCAGCACCAGGACAGGGGCGAACACCGGGGAGCTGTTTTTT.

The CDR3 nucleotides read TGTGCCAGCAGTTACGATCGGGACGGCTACGAGCAGTACTTC. Translating gives CASSYDRDGYEQYF. The chain carries TRBV6-5 and TRBJ2-7; D assignment may be TRBD1 or TRBD2 (5 bases each). CDR1 MNHEY and CDR2 SVGAGI come from the germline V gene. Deletions cut 2 bases from V and 3 bases from J, with 11 bases between. CDR3 length: 14 residues.

This clone was found once. This chain joins TRBV7-8 and TRBJ2-7; TRBD2 matches 8 bases. With 5 bases clipped from V and 2 bases from J, the junction kept 5 bases outside the gene matches. CDR3 length equals 14 residues. Germline V gives CDR1 SGHVS, CDR2 FQNEAQ. CDR3 loop: CASSRIAGPYEQYF. The CDR3, as DNA: TGTGCCAGCAGCCGCATAGCGGGACCCTACGAGCAGTACTTC.

J is TRBJ1-1 and V is TRBV30; D not certain. Germline CDR1 is GTSNPN and CDR2 is SVGIG (reference sequence). V lost 1 base to trimming and J lost 4 bases, with 10 bases between them. The CDR3 extends over 13 amino acids. CDR3 sequence reads: CAWSATSRTEAFF. CDR3 bases: TGTGCCTGGAGTGCGACTTCCCGCACTGAAGCTTTCTTT.

CDR3 sequence (DNA): TGTGCCAGCAGCCCTGGGCGGGAAGGATATGGCTACACCTTC. Amino acid sequence: CASSPGREGYGYTF. The chain couples TRBV7-2 to TRBJ1-2; the D is unclear. The CDR3 loop spans 14 amino acids. Trimming shortened V by 5 bases and J by 5 bases, and 15 bases separated the two germline ends. CDR1 is SGHTA, CDR2 FQGNSA, per germline.

This chain uses TRBV7-9 with TRBJ2-1; tentatively, D is TRBD1 or TRBD2 (5 bases each). The CDR3 has 13 amino acids. V lost 5 bases to trimming and J lost 7 bases, with 12 bases between them. Germline V gene sequence: CDR1 SEHNR, CDR2 FQNEAQ (reference sequence). Here the CDR3 DNA reads TGTGCCAGCAGCGTCGATTGGGGGAATGAGCAGTTCTTC. Its protein is CASSVDWGNEQFF. The full variable domain, completed using reference TRBV7-9 and TRBJ2-1, is DTGVSQNPRHKITKRGQNVTFRCDPISEHNRLYWYRQTLGQGPEFLTYFQNEAQLEKSRLLSDRFSAERPKGSFSTLEIQRTEQGDSAMYLCASSVDWGNEQFFGPGTRLTVL.

V is TRBV7-9 and J is TRBJ1-4; 7 positions match TRBD1. The germline V gene encodes CDR1 SEHNR and CDR2 FQNEAQ (reference sequence). The CDR3 totals 15 residues. V gave up 1 base and J gave up 5 bases; unmatched junction bases: 4. The CDR3 nucleotides are TGTGCCAGCAGCTTAGGAGACAGGGAGAATGAAAAACTGTTTTTT. Amino acids: CASSLGDRENEKLFF.

The rearrangement joins TRBV4-3 to TRBJ1-3, with D hard to call. The CDR3 has 16 amino acids. Germline CDR1 is LGHNA and CDR2 is YSLEER. V was clipped by 0 bases and J by 0 bases, with 9 bases between them. CDR3 DNA: TGCGCCAGCAGCCAAGATGTCGCAGCCTCTGGAAACACCATATATTTT. Translating it yields CASSQDVAASGNTIYF.

The V and J genes are TRBV7-2 and TRBJ1-1, with D perhaps TRBD1 (5 bases). The CDR3 has 13 residues. Germline V lookup: CDR1 SGHTA, CDR2 FQGNSA. V was trimmed by 1 base and J by 8 bases, leaving 11 bases between them. The CDR3 region has the DNA TGTGCCAGCAGCTTAGGTGGGAGGACAGAAGCTTTCTTT. Its protein product is CASSLGGRTEAFF.

A single count supports this clone. This specimen includes other DNA sequences encoding the same CDR3. The rearrangement uses TRBV5-4 and TRBJ1-2, with 8 bases lining up with TRBD1. CDR3 length: 14 residues. V shed 0 bases, J shed 4 bases, and the junction held 2 bases outside the gene matches. CDR1 is SGHNT and CDR2 is YYREEE in the germline V gene (reference sequence). Here the CDR3 DNA reads TGTGCCAGCAGCTTGGACAGGGGGTCCTATGGCTACACCTTC. It yields the protein CASSLDRGSYGYTF.

The CDR3 bases are TGCGCCAGCAGCCAAGAACGGATTTCCTCTGGGGCCAACGTCCTGACTTTC. It encodes CASSQERISSGANVLTF. V and J are TRBV4-1 and TRBJ2-6, with D unclear. Germline CDR1 reads MGHRA; CDR2 reads YSYEKL. The CDR3 contains 17 residues. Trimming took 0 bases from V and 0 from J, leaving 9 bases between them.